The clone carrying this T cell receptor beta chain was counted only a few times. Individuals who donated were healthy Caucasians from Russia aged about 6 to 100. Samples each had at least 5 micrograms of total RNA extracted. With a J-beta primer mix and a sample-barcoded 5' primer, a second PCR ran about 6 to 11 cycles. Template switching added a 12-random-nucleotide identifier to every cDNA molecule. TCRdb ran MiXCR on the 5' RACE reads and lists one entry per CDR3 protein. The sample lists under 2,000,000 distinct CDR3 sequences; about 49% were seen once. The data derive from a study of blood T cells in healthy people across ages. The V gene's germline CDR1 is SEHNR and CDR2 FQNEAQ (reference sequence). The CDR3 spans 14 residues. Trimming at V came to 1 base and at J to 5 bases, leaving 4 bases not matched to a gene.

The chain uses TRBV7-9 and TRBJ1-2, with 7 bases lining up with TRBD1. Material: blood. This sequence originates from a woman between 35 and 50 years old in good health. The CDR3 protein is CASSLDGTEYGYTF. The CDR3 region has the DNA TGTGCCAGCAGCTTAGATGGGACAGAGTATGGCTACACCTTC.